Listed below are T cell receptor beta chains from one sample, sequenced in a study of T cell responses to AZD1222 COVID-19 vaccine. Clones were read by immunoSEQ multiplex PCR, and TCRdb kept only the in-frame ones, dropping some. This sample carries approximately 91,000 clones, about 88% of them seen once, and the ten largest clones take about 14%. The sequencing used peripheral blood, collected on day 0 of AZD1222 vaccination. The receptors derive from an adult in good health. Both conserved end residues are part of each CDR3. D genes are given only for firm matches. Expanded clones get a size class; other rows say once, few or many, or leave the size out.

CDR3aa | CDR3nt | v_gene | abundance | j_gene | d_gene
CASSSGGSKDQPQHF | TGTGCCAGCAGCTCCGGGGGGAGTAAAGATCAGCCCCAGCATTTT | TRBV25-1 | . | TRBJ1-5 | .
CASSRTSGGTGDTQYF | TGTGCCAGCAGCCGGACTAGCGGGGGGACAGGAGATACGCAGTATTTT | TRBV5-6 | . | TRBJ2-3 | TRBD2
CASSLVGTPAPPDTQYF | TGCGCCAGCAGCTTGGTCGGGACTCCGGCCCCTCCAGATACGCAGTATTTT | TRBV5-1 | once | TRBJ2-3 | .
CATSDTGTALANTGELFF | TGTGCCACCAGTGATACCGGGACAGCTCTCGCGAACACCGGGGAGCTGTTTTTT | TRBV24-1 | . | TRBJ2-2 | TRBD1
CASSERQDTPYEQYF | TGCGCCAGCAGTGAACGGCAGGATACCCCCTACGAGCAGTACTTC | TRBV10-1 | . | TRBJ2-7 | .
CSAGQGKAEAFF | TGCAGCGCGGGACAGGGTAAGGCTGAAGCTTTCTTT | TRBV29-1 | . | TRBJ1-1 | TRBD1
CASSRGLAGGDTQYF | TGTGCCAGTAGTAGGGGACTAGCGGGGGGTGATACGCAGTATTTT | TRBV19 | . | TRBJ2-3 | TRBD2
CASSQGVSSNQPQHF | TGCGCCAGCAGCCAAGGGGTGTCGAGCAATCAGCCCCAGCATTTT | TRBV4-1 | few | TRBJ1-5 | .
CASSLMEGGDTIYF | TGCGCCAGCAGCTTGATGGAGGGCGGAGACACCATATATTTT | TRBV5-1 | . | TRBJ1-3 | .
CASRERGGAFF | TGTGCCAGCAGAGAAAGGGGGGGAGCTTTCTTT | TRBV25-1 | . | TRBJ1-1 | .
CASSPGSPSYNEQFF | TGTGCCAGCAGCCCCGGGAGTCCATCTTACAATGAGCAGTTCTTC | TRBV11-3 | few | TRBJ2-1 | .
CASNMVNNYGYTF | TGTGCCAGTAATATGGTAAACAACTATGGCTACACCTTC | TRBV19 | . | TRBJ1-2 | .
CASSLEQGGVTDTQYF | TGTGCCAGCAGCTTAGAGCAGGGTGGAGTAACAGATACGCAGTATTTT | TRBV7-6 | . | TRBJ2-3 | .
CASSRNRWFNYGYTF | TGTGCCAGCAGTCGTAACAGGTGGTTTAACTATGGCTACACCTTC | TRBV6-5 | . | TRBJ1-2 | .
CASSQGMGFRRPSPLHF | TGTGCCAGCAGCCAAGGAATGGGGTTTCGACGTCCATCACCCCTCCACTTT | TRBV3-1/TRBV3-2 | . | TRBJ1-6 | .
CATSRGGGDNEQFF | TGTGCCACCAGTAGGGGCGGGGGGGATAATGAGCAGTTCTTC | TRBV24-1 | . | TRBJ2-1 | TRBD2
CASSQAGGVLSSPLHF | TGTGCCAGCAGCCAAGCCGGGGGGGTTTTGAGTTCACCCCTCCACTTT | TRBV4-2 | . | TRBJ1-6 | .
CATKRQGGPVIYEQYF | TGTGCCACCAAACGCCAGGGAGGGCCGGTTATTTACGAGCAGTACTTC | TRBV24-1 | once | TRBJ2-7 | TRBD2
CASSFSDRGGYTF | TGTGCCAGCAGTTTCTCCGACAGGGGTGGCTACACCTTC | TRBV27 | . | TRBJ1-2 | TRBD1
CAWSVRTGEAFF | TGTGCCTGGAGTGTACGGACAGGGGAAGCTTTCTTT | TRBV30 | . | TRBJ1-1 | TRBD1
CASSFALSSYNEQFF | TGTGCCAGCAGTTTCGCGTTGAGCTCCTACAATGAGCAGTTCTTC | TRBV27 | . | TRBJ2-1 | .
CAISEFSGQGFFYNSPLHF | TGTGCCATCAGTGAGTTTTCGGGACAGGGGTTCTTTTATAATTCACCCCTCCACTTT | TRBV10-3 | once | TRBJ1-6 | TRBD1
CASSAREQVEKLFF | TGTGCCAGTAGCGCCAGGGAGCAGGTCGAAAAACTGTTTTTT | TRBV19 | once | TRBJ1-4 | .
CASSSSQGGAYNEQFF | TGTGCCAGCAGTTCCTCACAGGGAGGGGCATACAATGAGCAGTTCTTC | TRBV6-2/TRBV6-3 | . | TRBJ2-1 | .
CASSPGGPEAFF | TGTGCCAGCAGCCCAGGGGGACCTGAAGCTTTCTTT | TRBV9 | . | TRBJ1-1 | TRBD1
CASSEVRTVVSGNTIYF | TGTGCCAGCAGTGAAGTAAGGACTGTGGTCTCTGGAAACACCATATATTTT | TRBV6-1 | few | TRBJ1-3 | .
CASSLRGRVTQPQHF | TGTGCCAGCAGCTTAAGGGGGAGGGTTACTCAGCCCCAGCATTTT | TRBV7-4 | . | TRBJ1-5 | .
CASTFRVGRPEAFF | TGTGCCAGCACCTTTAGAGTAGGGCGGCCTGAAGCTTTCTTT | TRBV6-5 | . | TRBJ1-1 | .
CASSGLKNSNQPQHF | TGTGCCAGCAGTGGTCTCAAAAATAGCAATCAGCCCCAGCATTTT | TRBV2 | few | TRBJ1-5 | .
CAWSTGGGFGYTF | TGTGCCTGGAGCACAGGGGGGGGCTTTGGATACACCTTC | TRBV30 | . | TRBJ1-2 | TRBD1
CSAPSGETQYF | TGCAGTGCCCCGAGCGGGGAGACCCAGTACTTC | TRBV20-1 | once | TRBJ2-5 | .
CASNPFDGYYEQYF | TGTGCCAGCAACCCATTTGACGGATATTACGAGCAGTACTTC | TRBV21-1 | . | TRBJ2-7 | .
CASSLMGNYGYTF | TGTGCCAGCAGCTTAATGGGCAACTATGGCTACACCTTC | TRBV7-2 | . | TRBJ1-2 | .
CAWSEQGNQPQHF | TGTGCCTGGAGTGAACAGGGGAATCAGCCCCAGCATTTT | TRBV30 | . | TRBJ1-5 | TRBD1
CASSLEGRGRLETQYF | TGCGCCAGCAGCTTGGAAGGCAGGGGGCGACTCGAGACCCAGTACTTC | TRBV5-1 | . | TRBJ2-5 | TRBD1
CASSPNTFATNEKLFF | TGTGCCAGCAGCCCAAATACTTTTGCAACTAATGAAAAACTGTTTTTT | TRBV7-9 | . | TRBJ1-4 | .
CASSEQGTYGYTF | TGCGCCAGCAGTGAACAGGGGACCTATGGCTACACCTTC | TRBV10-2 | . | TRBJ1-2 | TRBD1